The clone carrying this TCR beta chain appeared a single time. The sample belongs to a study of T cell responses to AZD1222 COVID-19 vaccine. Profiled with immunoSEQ multiplex PCR; TCRdb holds only in-frame clones, not every one. The data show under 150,000 clones, about 93% seen once. The germline V gene encodes CDR1 DFQATT and CDR2 SNEGSKA (reference sequence). The CDR3 spans 10 residues. With 5 bases removed from V and 8 bases from J, the gap between germline ends came to 9 bases. The rearrangement uses TRBV20-1 and TRBJ1-2; D call uncertain. The source of this sequence is an adult in good health. The sample was peripheral blood, taken on day 0 of AZD1222 vaccination. In nucleotides, the CDR3 is TGCAGTGCTCCCCTTGTCGGCTACACCTTC. Its protein product is CSAPLVGYTF.